This is a list of T cell receptor beta chains from one sample in a study of T cells in Graves' hyperthyroidism and ophthalmopathy. TCRdb reprocessed the multiplex PCR reads via MiXCR and lists one record per CDR3 protein. The data show roughly 500,000 distinct CDR3 sequences, 35% to 50% seen once. Sample: peripheral blood or thyroid tissue (not recorded which). These TCRs come from an adult woman with Graves' disease, either hyperthyroidism or ophthalmopathy (not recorded which). Each CDR3 is given with its conserved first and last residue. The D gene is left open where the match is weak. Part of the rows lack a size; the others show once, few, many or a class for expanded clones.

CDR3 | DNA | J | V | D | size
CASSLGVLRGQETQYF | TGCGCCAGCAGCTTGGGTGTATTGCGGGGGCAAGAGACCCAGTACTTC | TRBJ2-5 | TRBV5-1 | TRBD2 | NA
CASSGIRELSF | TGTGCCAGTAGCGGGATAAGGGAGCTGTCTTTT | TRBJ2-2 | TRBV19 | NA | NA
CSLGPSGYGYTF | TGCAGCTTAGGCCCCTCAGGCTATGGCTACACCTTC | TRBJ1-2 | TRBV29-1 | NA | few
CASSFGTKETQYF | TGTGCCAGCAGCTTCGGGACCAAAGAGACCCAGTACTTC | TRBJ2-5 | TRBV7-3 | NA | NA
CASSLVVETGGYGYTF | TGTGCCAGCAGCTTAGTAGTGGAAACAGGTGGCTATGGCTACACCTTC | TRBJ1-2 | TRBV7-8 | NA | many
CSAPSGWTQETQYF | TGCAGTGCCCCATCGGGCTGGACCCAAGAGACCCAGTACTTC | TRBJ2-5 | TRBV20-1 | NA | many
CASSVAFGRTEAFF | TGTGCCAGCAGTGTTGCGTTTGGGCGCACTGAAGCTTTCTTT | TRBJ1-1 | TRBV2 | NA | NA
CAIRPGGNEQYF | TGTGCCATCAGGCCCGGGGGGAACGAGCAGTACTTC | TRBJ2-7 | TRBV10-3 | TRBD2 | NA
CASSSGPPGGYGYTF | TGTGCCAGCAGCTCCGGTCCTCCCGGGGGGTACGGCTACACCTTC | TRBJ1-2 | TRBV7-9 | NA | NA
CASSGQVRTEAFF | TGTGCCAGCAGCGGACAGGTTCGAACTGAAGCTTTCTTT | TRBJ1-1 | TRBV7-3 | TRBD1 | few
CASSSSGLAEQETQYF | TGTGCCAGCAGCTCCTCGGGACTAGCGGAACAAGAGACCCAGTACTTC | TRBJ2-5 | TRBV7-2 | TRBD2 | many
CSGRTRRGETQYF | TGCAGCGGCCGGACTAGACGGGGTGAGACCCAGTACTTC | TRBJ2-5 | TRBV29-1 | TRBD2 | NA
CASSVGPRGNEKLFF | TGTGCCAGCAGCGTGGGACCGAGAGGCAATGAAAAACTGTTTTTT | TRBJ1-4 | TRBV9 | NA | NA
CATSRVQPLTSGSYEQYF | TGTGCCACCAGCAGAGTTCAACCGTTGACTAGTGGGTCCTACGAGCAGTACTTC | TRBJ2-7 | TRBV15 | NA | many
CASSESGRYQETQYF | TGCGCCAGCAGTGAGTCGGGAAGGTACCAAGAGACCCAGTACTTC | TRBJ2-5 | TRBV10-2 | NA | many
CASSTSGGHQETQYF | TGTGCCAGCAGCACGAGCGGGGGGCATCAAGAGACCCAGTACTTC | TRBJ2-5 | TRBV7-9 | TRBD2 | once
CSVLFGPANEKLFF | TGCAGCGTTCTGTTTGGGCCCGCTAATGAAAAACTGTTTTTT | TRBJ1-4 | TRBV29-1 | NA | NA
CASSFRREAYEQYF | TGTGCCAGCAGCTTCAGGCGGGAAGCCTACGAGCAGTACTTC | TRBJ2-7 | TRBV7-2 | NA | many
CASSSTAANYGYTF | TGCGCCAGCAGCTCGACAGCTGCTAACTATGGCTACACCTTC | TRBJ1-2 | TRBV9 | NA | NA
CSQEGARDRSYEQYF | TGCAGCCAAGAGGGAGCAAGGGACAGGAGTTACGAGCAGTACTTC | TRBJ2-7 | TRBV29-1 | TRBD1 | once
CASSLARLATTGELFF | TGCGCCAGCAGCTTGGCGCGACTAGCAACCACCGGGGAGCTGTTTTTT | TRBJ2-2 | TRBV5-1 | TRBD2 | NA
CAWSDTGDTEAFF | TGTGCCTGGAGTGACACAGGGGACACTGAAGCTTTCTTT | TRBJ1-1 | TRBV30 | TRBD1 | NA
CASSEPSYNSPLHF | TGCGCCAGCAGTGAACCCTCCTATAATTCACCCCTCCACTTT | TRBJ1-6 | TRBV10-2 | NA | few
CAWRVLGNTEAFF | TGTGCCTGGAGGGTGCTCGGGAACACTGAAGCTTTCTTT | TRBJ1-1 | TRBV30 | NA | few
CASSLSTSNQPQHF | TGTGCCAGCAGCTTAAGTACTAGCAATCAGCCCCAGCATTTT | TRBJ1-5 | TRBV7-9 | NA | many
CASLESYGYAF | TGTGCTAGCTTAGAGAGCTATGGCTACGCCTTC | TRBJ1-2 | TRBV7-7 | NA | NA
CASSLVGGAAGELFF | TGTGCCAGCAGCTTAGTAGGGGGTGCGGCTGGGGAGCTGTTTTTT | TRBJ2-2 | TRBV7-9 | NA | NA
CASSRDREGGYTF | TGCGCCAGCAGCCGGGACAGGGAGGGTGGCTACACCTTC | TRBJ1-2 | TRBV4-1 | TRBD1 | few
CASRKKGGEDTIYF | TGTGCCAGCAGAAAAAAAGGGGGCGAGGACACCATATATTTT | TRBJ1-3 | TRBV5-6 | TRBD1 | many
CAISGAAEAFF | TGTGCCATCAGTGGTGCTGCTGAAGCTTTCTTT | TRBJ1-1 | TRBV10-3 | NA | few
CASSTGVETQYF | TGCGCCAGCAGCACAGGCGTAGAGACCCAGTACTTC | TRBJ2-5 | TRBV5-1 | NA | many
CASKRQGAGSPLHF | TGTGCCAGCAAACGACAGGGGGCAGGTTCACCCCTCCACTTT | TRBJ1-6 | TRBV7-9 | TRBD1 | NA
CASSSSGWTEAFF | TGTGCCAGCAGCTCTTCAGGGTGGACTGAAGCTTTCTTT | TRBJ1-1 | TRBV7-3 | NA | many
CASSSGFRRQYF | TGTGCCAGCAGCTCCGGTTTCAGGAGGCAGTACTTC | TRBJ2-7 | TRBV7-2 | NA | NA
CSAMARDRAGNTIYF | TGCAGTGCTATGGCCCGGGACAGGGCTGGAAACACCATATATTTT | TRBJ1-3 | TRBV20-1 | TRBD1 | NA
CASSRTDLNGYTF | TGTGCCAGCAGTAGGACAGACCTCAATGGCTACACCTTC | TRBJ1-2 | TRBV12-3/TRBV12-4 | NA | many
CASRRPFGYTF | TGTGCCAGCAGGAGACCGTTCGGCTACACCTTC | TRBJ1-2 | TRBV7-9 | NA | few
CASSVQTTSGSLGNTGELFF | TGTGCCAGCAGCGTACAAACGACTAGCGGGAGTCTAGGGAACACCGGGGAGCTGTTTTTT | TRBJ2-2 | TRBV9 | TRBD2 | NA
CSARRVGNTIYF | TGCAGTGCTAGACGAGTAGGGAACACCATATATTTT | TRBJ1-3 | TRBV20-1 | NA | NA
CASSLSSAYEQYF | TGTGCCAGCAGTTTGTCCAGTGCCTACGAGCAGTACTTC | TRBJ2-7 | TRBV27 | NA | NA
CSVAFSWAETQYF | TGCAGCGTTGCGTTTTCGTGGGCAGAGACCCAGTACTTC | TRBJ2-5 | TRBV29-1 | NA | NA
CASSPAAGGYTF | TGTGCCAGCAGCCCTGCAGCGGGGGGCTACACCTTC | TRBJ1-2 | TRBV3-1 | NA | many
CASSLRVEGELFF | TGTGCCAGCAGCTTAAGAGTCGAAGGGGAGCTGTTTTTT | TRBJ2-2 | TRBV7-2 | NA | NA
CASRLGSQPQHF | TGTGCCAGCAGGCTCGGATCGCAGCCCCAGCATTTT | TRBJ1-5 | TRBV28 | NA | many
CASSQDLRGSQGEQYF | TGCGCCAGCAGCCAAGATCTGCGAGGGAGTCAGGGGGAGCAGTACTTC | TRBJ2-7 | TRBV4-3 | NA | few
CASSSSVGSGNSPLHF | TGTGCCAGCAGCTCCTCCGTAGGGTCGGGCAACTCACCCCTCCACTTT | TRBJ1-6 | TRBV7-2 | NA | NA
CASSPGQGTIPYGYTF | TGTGCCAGCAGCCCGGGACAGGGTACAATTCCCTATGGCTACACCTTC | TRBJ1-2 | TRBV28 | TRBD1 | many
CSARDPGQGHNQPQHF | TGCAGTGCTAGAGACCCCGGACAGGGCCACAATCAGCCCCAGCATTTT | TRBJ1-5 | TRBV20-1 | TRBD1 | NA
CAISESAGFPGYTF | TGTGCCATCAGTGAGTCCGCAGGGTTTCCTGGCTACACCTTC | TRBJ1-2 | TRBV10-3 | NA | few
CASRNRADTEAFF | TGTGCTAGTAGAAACAGGGCTGACACTGAAGCTTTCTTT | TRBJ1-1 | TRBV25-1 | NA | NA
CATTRDRGETQYF | TGTGCCACCACCCGGGACAGGGGAGAGACCCAGTACTTC | TRBJ2-5 | TRBV10-3 | TRBD1 | NA
CSVEGTSGSRSYNEQFF | TGCAGCGTTGAGGGGACTAGCGGGAGCAGGTCCTACAATGAGCAGTTCTTC | TRBJ2-1 | TRBV29-1 | TRBD2 | NA
CASRHGLAGARNEQYF | TGCGCCAGCAGGCACGGACTAGCGGGAGCTCGGAACGAGCAGTACTTC | TRBJ2-7 | TRBV15 | TRBD2 | NA